The next 21 T cell receptor beta chains were all read from a single sample in a study of blood T cell repertoires in COVID-19. Assay used: immunoSEQ multiplex PCR; TCRdb lists only in-frame clones, some missing. The repertoire consists of 95,000 to 150,000 clones, with roughly 84% occurring once and the leading ten covering 3.5% to 4%. Sample: PBMCs or T cells enriched from blood (not recorded which). These receptors originate from a woman aged 25 to 39 who had recovered from COVID-19.

This clone was recorded only once. As DNA, the CDR3 is TGTGCCAGCAAAACCGGACAGAAGGATGGCTACACCTTC. It codes for CASKTGQKDGYTF. This chain connects TRBV2 to TRBJ1-2, with TRBD1 as a possible D gene (6 bases). V was pared by 7 bases and J by 6 bases, with 15 bases between. CDR3 size: 13 residues. Germline-derived CDR1 and CDR2 are SNHLY and FYNNEI.

This clone was recorded only once. The chain joins TRBV6-5 to TRBJ1-2; TRBD1 agrees at 7 bases. In germline, CDR1 is MNHEY, CDR2 SVGAGI. The CDR3 sequence is 13 residues long. V lost 7 bases, J lost 3 bases, and 5 bases stayed unmatched. CDR3 sequence reads: CASTRGQYYGYTF. The CDR3, as DNA: TGTGCCAGCACCCGGGGACAGTACTATGGCTACACCTTC.

V is TRBV4-2 and J is TRBJ2-5, with 10 nucleotides matching TRBD2. There are 18 residues in the CDR3. Germline V lookup: CDR1 LGHNA, CDR2 YNFKEQ. After removal of 0 bases from V and 5 bases from J, the junction contained 12 bases not matched to a gene. The CDR3 region has the DNA TGTGCCAGCAGCCAAGATACCCTAGCGGGAGTCTTACCGGAGACCCAGTACTTC. Encoded protein: CASSQDTLAGVLPETQYF.

The chain joins TRBV4-1 to TRBJ2-3; no clear D. The ends were cut back, 4 bases at V and 1 base at J, with 9 bases in the middle. The CDR3 length is 14 residues. Germline CDR1 reads MGHRA; CDR2 reads YSYEKL. The CDR3 spells CASSRGRGTDTQYF. The CDR3 region has the DNA TGCGCCAGCAGCCGAGGTCGCGGCACAGATACGCAGTATTTT.

The rearrangement uses TRBV7-3 and TRBJ2-1; D remains unclear. CDR3 length: 13 residues. In germline, CDR1 is SGHTA, CDR2 FQGTGA. V gave up 4 bases and J gave up 4 bases, with 8 bases separating them. For the CDR3, the DNA is TGTGCCAGCAGCTCAAACATTTACAATGAGCAGTTCTTC. This codes for CASSSNIYNEQFF. Filled out from reference TRBV7-3 and TRBJ2-1, the complete variable domain reads GAGVSQTPSNKVTEKGKYVELRCDPISGHTALYWYRQSLGQGPEFLIYFQGTGAADDSGLPNDRFFAVRPEGSVSTLKIQRTERGDSAVYLCASSSNIYNEQFFGPGTRLTVL.

The rearrangement links TRBV2 to TRBJ2-7, with 10 bases aligning to TRBD2. This CDR3 comprises 13 residues. V dropped 8 bases and J dropped 2; count of bases not matched to a gene: 3. Germline values: CDR1 SNHLY, CDR2 FYNNEI. CDR3 sequence (DNA): TGTGCCAGCGAGCGGGAGGGCCCCTACGAGCAGTACTTC. Residues: CASEREGPYEQYF.

This clone was observed a handful of times. The gene calls are TRBV30 and TRBJ1-6; TRBD1 matches 10 bases. The CDR3 consists of 16 residues. Unmatched junction bases numbered 13, after V lost 4 bases and J lost 10 bases. Looked up from germline, CDR1 is GTSNPN and CDR2 is SVGIG (reference sequence). The CDR3 reads CAWTPRDRGQGSPLHF. In nucleotides, the CDR3 is TGTGCCTGGACTCCGCGCGACAGGGGGCAGGGGTCACCCCTCCACTTT.

The chain links TRBV7-2 to TRBJ2-6; 8 bases map to TRBD1. Trimming at V came to 5 bases and at J to 0 bases, leaving 9 bases not matched to a gene. CDR1 is SGHTA, CDR2 FQGNSA, per germline. There are 18 residues in the CDR3. The DNA for the CDR3 is TGTGCCAGCAGCCCCCGCGCAGGGGGCAACTCTGGGGCCAACGTCCTGACTTTC. Translating it yields CASSPRAGGNSGANVLTF.

The rearrangement links TRBV4-2 to TRBJ2-1; 10 bases match TRBD2. The junction had 16 bases not matched to a gene; V was cut back by 1 base and J by 10 bases. The V gene's germline CDR1 is LGHNA and CDR2 YNFKEQ. The CDR3 covers 18 residues. In nucleotides, the CDR3 is TGTGCCAGCAGCCAAGGGTCATTCGGACTAGCGGCGTCGCTGGAGCAGTTCTTC. It translates to CASSQGSFGLAASLEQFF.

The chain has TRBV29-1 and TRBJ2-1; a weak D match, TRBD2 (5 bases). Trimming shortened V by 7 bases and J by 8 bases, and 12 bases separated the two germline ends. CDR1 SQVTM and CDR2 ANQGSEA come from the germline V gene. This CDR3 has 11 amino acids. CDR3 sequence: CSGGLRDEQFF. The CDR3 DNA is TGCAGCGGAGGACTTCGCGATGAGCAGTTCTTC.

This sequence joins TRBV7-9 and TRBJ1-2; TRBD1 agrees at 7 bases. Germline CDR1 and CDR2: SEHNR and FQNEAQ (reference sequence). J was trimmed by 6 bases and V by 5 bases; bases with no gene match: 3. This CDR3 has 12 residues. In nucleotides, the CDR3 is TGTGCCAGCAGCCGAGACAGGGATGGCTACACCTTC. It yields the protein CASSRDRDGYTF.

This rearrangement joins TRBV5-1 to TRBJ1-2, with D perhaps matching TRBD1 (5 bases). CDR3 length: 14 residues. V was clipped by 2 bases and J by 4 bases, with 12 bases between them. Germline V gives CDR1 SGHRS, CDR2 YFSETQ. The CDR3 is CASSFSGQSYGYTF. CDR3 bases: TGCGCCAGCAGCTTCTCTGGACAATCCTATGGCTACACCTTC. The entire variable domain, with the rest obtained from reference TRBV5-1 and TRBJ1-2, is as follows: KAGVTQTPRYLIKTRGQQVTLSCSPISGHRSVSWYQQTPGQGLQFLFEYFSETQRNKGNFPGRFSGRQFSNSRSEMNVSTLELGDSALYLCASSFSGQSYGYTFGSGTRLTVV.

In its sample, this clone was seen once. The chain combines TRBV28 with TRBJ2-4; D gene uncertain. V lost 5 bases and J 0 bases, leaving 8 bases between the germline ends. This CDR3 comprises 14 residues. Germline CDR1 and CDR2: MDHEN and SYDVKM. The chain's CDR3 is CASSQQIAKNIQYF. CDR3 in DNA: TGTGCCAGCAGTCAACAGATAGCCAAAAACATTCAGTACTTC.

In nucleotides, the CDR3 is TGTGCCAGTAGTATAAGGGGACTTAGCTCCTACGAGCAGTACTTC. Translated, it gives CASSIRGLSSYEQYF. The chain couples TRBV19 to TRBJ2-7; TRBD2 might be the D (6 bases). Germline CDR1 and CDR2: LNHDA and SQIVND (reference sequence). The ends were cut back, 2 bases at V and 0 bases at J, with 11 bases in the middle. This CDR3 has 15 residues.

V gene TRBV6-5 combines with J gene TRBJ1-2, with 9 bases matching TRBD1. The germline V gene encodes CDR1 MNHEY and CDR2 SVGAGI. The CDR3 extends over 15 amino acids. V trimming: 5 bases; J trimming: 5 bases; junction bases outside the gene matches: 9. The CDR3 DNA sequence: TGTGCCAGCAGTCCCCGGACAGGGGATCAGTATGGCTACACCTTC. It codes for CASSPRTGDQYGYTF.

This chain links TRBV18 with TRBJ2-2; 8 bases agree with TRBD2. J lost 4 bases, V lost 4 bases, and 11 bases had no gene match. The CDR3 has 17 residues. Germline V gene sequence: CDR1 KGHSH, CDR2 LQKENI. The CDR3 loop is CASSLREGRISTGELFF. The DNA for the CDR3 is TGTGCCAGCTCACTCCGGGAGGGCCGTATTAGCACCGGGGAGCTGTTTTTT.

This chain links TRBV7-2 with TRBJ1-4, with D hard to call. The CDR3 runs to 13 residues. Germline V CDR1 and CDR2: SGHTA, FQGNSA. Trimming cost V 3 bases and J 7 bases, with 9 bases left between them. CDR3: CASSLSAGEKLFF. For the CDR3, the DNA is TGTGCCAGCAGCTTGTCCGCAGGTGAAAAACTGTTTTTT.

This chain links TRBV25-1 with TRBJ1-2; no clear D. Germline loops: CDR1 MGHDK, CDR2 SYGVNS. The CDR3 extends over 15 amino acids. Trimming left V 3 bases short and J 4 bases short, with 15 bases between. CDR3 in DNA: TGTGCCAGCAGTGATCCCTCGGGGTTTGTCTATGGCTACACCTTC. Translated: CASSDPSGFVYGYTF.

The rearrangement uses TRBV6-2 or TRBV6-3 and TRBJ2-1, with TRBD2 identical over 13 bases. There are 21 residues in the CDR3. Germline V gives CDR1 MNHEY, CDR2 SVGEGT. V lost 3 bases, J lost 0 bases, and 14 bases stayed unmatched. CDR3 loop: CASSYQVTGLAGPDSYNEQFF. CDR3 DNA: TGTGCCAGCAGTTATCAGGTAACGGGACTAGCGGGACCCGACTCCTACAATGAGCAGTTCTTC.

This chain connects TRBV28 to TRBJ2-6; no firm D call. Looked up from germline, CDR1 is MDHEN and CDR2 is SYDVKM. There are 12 residues in the CDR3. Deletions cut 11 bases from V and 1 base from J, with 6 bases between. The CDR3 sequence is CAYSSGANVLTF. DNA for the CDR3: TGTGCCTACAGTTCTGGGGCCAACGTCCTGACTTTC.

The V gene is TRBV19, the J gene TRBJ2-5; a possible D gene is TRBD1 (6 bases). V gave up 6 bases and J gave up 7 bases, with 24 bases separating them. The CDR3 covers 16 residues. Germline assignment: CDR1 LNHDA and CDR2 SQIVND (reference sequence). This chain's CDR3 is CASSDPSGDGSGTQYF. The CDR3 DNA reads as TGTGCCAGTAGCGACCCCTCAGGGGACGGCTCTGGGACCCAGTACTTC.